The 27 T cell receptor beta chains presented below share a single source sample, sequenced in a study of T cell clusters in autoimmune cytopenias. About 37,500 genome equivalents of blood DNA were amplified for TRB. One tube held mixed TRB-A and TRB-B primer pools for touch-down PCR. TCRdb re-called the multiplex PCR reads, yielding one record per CDR3 amino acid sequence without DNA. The data include approximately 16,000 distinct CDR3 sequences; the top ten clones carry 2% to 2.5%. Specimen: peripheral blood. Source of these receptors: a human donor with an autoimmune cytopenia or autoimmune hepatitis (not recorded which).

The chain uses TRBV6-5 and TRBJ1-2. Germline values: CDR1 MNHEY, CDR2 SVGAGI. This CDR3 has 13 residues. The CDR3 loop is CASSEGRFIGYTF.

The chain links TRBV30 to TRBJ1-6; the TCRdb call, TRBD1, lacks DNA for checking. CDR3 length: 16 residues. Germline CDR1 and CDR2: GTSNPN and SVGIG (reference sequence). The chain's CDR3 is CAWMYGGSSYNSPLHF.

The chain combines TRBV18 with TRBJ1-6. The CDR3 totals 16 residues. CDR1 is KGHSH and CDR2 is LQKENI in the germline V gene. The CDR3 loop is CASSEATGAYNSPLHF.

This CDR3 reads CASKEIRDTYNSPLHF. This rearrangement joins TRBV27 to TRBJ1-6; as DNA is missing, the TRBD1 call by TCRdb cannot be tested. The germline V gene encodes CDR1 MNHEY and CDR2 SMNVEV (reference sequence). The CDR3 is made up of 16 amino acids.

The chain links TRBV19 to TRBJ1-1; TCRdb names TRBD1, which stays unverified in the absence of DNA. The CDR3 is made up of 16 amino acids. The germline V gene has CDR1 LNHDA and CDR2 SQIVND (reference sequence). This CDR3 is CATQRQGAYPNTEAFF. The full variable domain, in which reference TRBV19 and TRBJ1-1 provide the parts outside the CDR3, is DGGITQSPKYLFRKEGQNVTLSCEQNLNHDAMYWYRQDPGQGLRLIYYSQIVNDFQKGDIAEGYSVSREKKESFPLTVTSAQKNPTAFYLCATQRQGAYPNTEAFFGQGTRLTVV.

This clonotype is labeled medium-sized based on frequency. The J gene is TRBJ2-5, the V gene TRBV10-3; the TCRdb call, TRBD2, lacks DNA for checking. CDR1 is ENHRY and CDR2 is SYGVKD in the germline V gene. The CDR3 loop spans 13 amino acids. The CDR3 is CAISAGTSETQYF.

This chain's CDR3 is CASSLGRTSGRPTGELFF. The chain couples TRBV5-6 to TRBJ2-2; TCRdb's D call of TRBD2 is untestable without DNA. The CDR3 extends over 18 amino acids. Germline CDR1 and CDR2: SGHDT and YYEEEE.

V is TRBV6-6 and J is TRBJ2-1; TCRdb selects TRBD2, and the lack of DNA leaves this call unchecked. The CDR3 runs 15 residues. CDR1 and CDR2 from the germline V gene are MNHNY and SVGAGI (reference sequence). CDR3: CDSSTGTPSYNEQFF.

V usage is TRBV6-5 and J usage is TRBJ1-5. The CDR3 spans 13 residues. The germline V gene has CDR1 MNHEY and CDR2 SVGAGI. This CDR3 reads CASSYSLVQPQHF.

The chain uses TRBV6-5 and TRBJ1-3; TCRdb names TRBD1, which stays unverified in the absence of DNA. Germline values: CDR1 MNHEY, CDR2 SVGAGI. This CDR3 comprises 13 residues. The CDR3 loop reads CASSYDRGNTIYF.

The chain uses TRBV15 and TRBJ1-2. This CDR3 is 15 amino acids long. Germline V lookup: CDR1 LNHNV, CDR2 YYDKDF (reference sequence). CDR3 sequence: CATSRDLWRDYGYTF.

CDR3 sequence: CASSASLAGEQFF. V and J are TRBV6-4 and TRBJ2-1; there is no DNA to check the TCRdb D call of TRBD2. CDR3 size: 13 residues. Per germline, CDR1 MRHNA and CDR2 SNTAGT.

The chain has TRBV18 and TRBJ2-1; without DNA, the TCRdb call of TRBD1 cannot be checked. CDR1 is KGHSH and CDR2 is LQKENI in the germline V gene. The CDR3 spans 14 residues. CDR3 in amino acids: CASSRDSSYNEQFF.

Its frequency marks this clonotype as medium-sized (0.01 to 0.1%). V and J are TRBV18 and TRBJ2-2; TCRdb gives TRBD2 as the D gene, but with no DNA this cannot be confirmed. Germline V gives CDR1 KGHSH, CDR2 LQKENI. The CDR3 length is 15 residues. The CDR3 protein is CASSRLAGRTGELFF.

The chain joins TRBV19 to TRBJ1-2; the D call of TRBD1 rests on TCRdb alone, since no DNA is present to check it. CDR1 is LNHDA, CDR2 SQIVND, per germline (reference sequence). The CDR3 is 13 residues long. CDR3 in amino acids: CASKGGNDYGYTF.

The chain combines TRBV5-6 with TRBJ1-1; the D gene TCRdb calls, TRBD1, cannot be checked with no DNA. This CDR3 contains 14 residues. Germline V CDR1 and CDR2: SGHDT, YYEEEE. CDR3 sequence reads: CASSGQGSDTEAFF.

The rearrangement links TRBV6-1 to TRBJ1-1. The CDR3 loop spans 11 amino acids. The germline CDR1 and CDR2 sequences are MNHNS and SASEGT. CDR3 sequence reads: CASIGYTEAFF.

The chain uses TRBV19 and TRBJ1-6. Germline loops: CDR1 LNHDA, CDR2 SQIVND (reference sequence). The length of the CDR3 is 13 residues. The CDR3 region is CASSPSQNSPLHF.

The rearrangement joins TRBV6-1 to TRBJ2-4. Germline loops: CDR1 MNHNS, CDR2 SASEGT. The CDR3 totals 15 residues. CDR3 sequence: CASSEGWGSKNIQYF.

The chain has TRBV5-1 and TRBJ1-3; TCRdb's assignment of TRBD1 cannot be checked, as there is no DNA. Germline CDR1 SGHRS, CDR2 YFSETQ. The CDR3 consists of 18 residues. CDR3 region: CASSPGEQFANSGNTIYF.

This CDR3 is CASSRGEGTEAFF. The V and J genes are TRBV6-4 and TRBJ1-1. The germline gives CDR1 MRHNA, CDR2 SNTAGT. CDR3 length equals 13 residues.

This clonotype counts as medium-sized by frequency. This chain joins TRBV29-1 and TRBJ2-5; there is no DNA to check the TCRdb D call of TRBD2. CDR1 and CDR2 (germline): SQVTM, ANQGSEA. The CDR3 runs 13 residues. CDR3 region: CSFGLAGLETQYF.

The chain carries TRBV7-9 and TRBJ2-3; the TCRdb call, TRBD1, lacks DNA for checking. The CDR3 length is 13 residues. The germline gives CDR1 SEHNR, CDR2 FQNEAQ (reference sequence). CDR3 protein: CASSPTGRDTQYF.

This clonotype is called medium-sized based on its frequency. The rearrangement links TRBV7-9 to TRBJ2-7; TCRdb calls TRBD2, which cannot be checked without DNA. The CDR3 has 16 residues. In germline, CDR1 is SEHNR, CDR2 FQNEAQ (reference sequence). CDR3: CASSPAAGTSTYEQYF.

By frequency, this clonotype is medium-sized. J is TRBJ1-4 and V is TRBV29-1; TCRdb lists TRBD1, though no DNA is available to test this call. Germline CDR1 reads SQVTM; CDR2 reads ANQGSEA. This CDR3 contains 15 residues. The CDR3 protein is CSVEAFGGANEKLFF.

Measured by frequency, this clonotype is medium-sized. This chain's CDR3 is CASSPDSRSPLHF. The V and J genes are TRBV11-1 and TRBJ1-6; TCRdb indicates TRBD1, and absent DNA this call remains unverified. Germline-derived CDR1 and CDR2 are SGHAT and FQDESV (reference sequence). This CDR3 spans 13 amino acids.

The chain's CDR3 is CASTAGTSGVDTQYF. The J gene is TRBJ2-3, the V gene TRBV12-3 or TRBV12-4; TCRdb's D gene call, TRBD2, goes unchecked for lack of DNA. The CDR3 extends over 15 amino acids.